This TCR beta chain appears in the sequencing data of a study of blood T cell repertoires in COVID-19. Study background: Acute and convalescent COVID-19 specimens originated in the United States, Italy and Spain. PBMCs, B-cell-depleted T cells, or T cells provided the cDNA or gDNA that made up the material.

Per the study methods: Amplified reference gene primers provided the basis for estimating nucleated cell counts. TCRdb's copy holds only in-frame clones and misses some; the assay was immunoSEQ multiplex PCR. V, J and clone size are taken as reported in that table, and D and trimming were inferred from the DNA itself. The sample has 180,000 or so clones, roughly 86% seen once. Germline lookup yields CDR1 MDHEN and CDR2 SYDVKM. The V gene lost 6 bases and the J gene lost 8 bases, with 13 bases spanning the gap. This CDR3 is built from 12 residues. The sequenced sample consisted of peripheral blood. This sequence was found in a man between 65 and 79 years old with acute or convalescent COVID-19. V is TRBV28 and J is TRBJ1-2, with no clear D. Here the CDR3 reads CASRLGGRGYTF. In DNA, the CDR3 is TGTGCCAGCAGACTGGGAGGGCGCGGCTACACCTTC.